This TCR beta chain is drawn from a study of T cells in pancreatic ductal adenocarcinoma. Points from the study as a whole: Blood had more productive templates and about 8-fold more unique clonotypes than tumor. Mean clonality was approximately 0.11 in tumors and roughly 0.068 in blood, not significantly different.

Sequencing was performed with immunoSEQ multiplex PCR; in TCRdb, only in-frame clones are kept and a portion is missing. The data show approximately 97,000 clones, around 96% seen once. About this clone itself: The antigen remains unidentified.

Selected pancreatic ductal adenocarcinoma patients had undergone surgery without neoadjuvant therapy. This CDR3 contains 13 residues. V shed 5 bases and J shed 4 bases, with 11 bases lying between them. Germline V gene lookup returns CDR1 MGHRA and CDR2 YSYEKL. The TCR comes from a human donor with pancreatic ductal adenocarcinoma. V gene TRBV4-1 combines with J gene TRBJ2-5, with D maybe TRBD1 (5 bases). The sequencing sample was made of PBMCs. CDR3 sequence reads: CASSITGGETQYF. The CDR3 coding sequence is TGCGCCAGCAGCATCACAGGCGGAGAGACCCAGTACTTC.